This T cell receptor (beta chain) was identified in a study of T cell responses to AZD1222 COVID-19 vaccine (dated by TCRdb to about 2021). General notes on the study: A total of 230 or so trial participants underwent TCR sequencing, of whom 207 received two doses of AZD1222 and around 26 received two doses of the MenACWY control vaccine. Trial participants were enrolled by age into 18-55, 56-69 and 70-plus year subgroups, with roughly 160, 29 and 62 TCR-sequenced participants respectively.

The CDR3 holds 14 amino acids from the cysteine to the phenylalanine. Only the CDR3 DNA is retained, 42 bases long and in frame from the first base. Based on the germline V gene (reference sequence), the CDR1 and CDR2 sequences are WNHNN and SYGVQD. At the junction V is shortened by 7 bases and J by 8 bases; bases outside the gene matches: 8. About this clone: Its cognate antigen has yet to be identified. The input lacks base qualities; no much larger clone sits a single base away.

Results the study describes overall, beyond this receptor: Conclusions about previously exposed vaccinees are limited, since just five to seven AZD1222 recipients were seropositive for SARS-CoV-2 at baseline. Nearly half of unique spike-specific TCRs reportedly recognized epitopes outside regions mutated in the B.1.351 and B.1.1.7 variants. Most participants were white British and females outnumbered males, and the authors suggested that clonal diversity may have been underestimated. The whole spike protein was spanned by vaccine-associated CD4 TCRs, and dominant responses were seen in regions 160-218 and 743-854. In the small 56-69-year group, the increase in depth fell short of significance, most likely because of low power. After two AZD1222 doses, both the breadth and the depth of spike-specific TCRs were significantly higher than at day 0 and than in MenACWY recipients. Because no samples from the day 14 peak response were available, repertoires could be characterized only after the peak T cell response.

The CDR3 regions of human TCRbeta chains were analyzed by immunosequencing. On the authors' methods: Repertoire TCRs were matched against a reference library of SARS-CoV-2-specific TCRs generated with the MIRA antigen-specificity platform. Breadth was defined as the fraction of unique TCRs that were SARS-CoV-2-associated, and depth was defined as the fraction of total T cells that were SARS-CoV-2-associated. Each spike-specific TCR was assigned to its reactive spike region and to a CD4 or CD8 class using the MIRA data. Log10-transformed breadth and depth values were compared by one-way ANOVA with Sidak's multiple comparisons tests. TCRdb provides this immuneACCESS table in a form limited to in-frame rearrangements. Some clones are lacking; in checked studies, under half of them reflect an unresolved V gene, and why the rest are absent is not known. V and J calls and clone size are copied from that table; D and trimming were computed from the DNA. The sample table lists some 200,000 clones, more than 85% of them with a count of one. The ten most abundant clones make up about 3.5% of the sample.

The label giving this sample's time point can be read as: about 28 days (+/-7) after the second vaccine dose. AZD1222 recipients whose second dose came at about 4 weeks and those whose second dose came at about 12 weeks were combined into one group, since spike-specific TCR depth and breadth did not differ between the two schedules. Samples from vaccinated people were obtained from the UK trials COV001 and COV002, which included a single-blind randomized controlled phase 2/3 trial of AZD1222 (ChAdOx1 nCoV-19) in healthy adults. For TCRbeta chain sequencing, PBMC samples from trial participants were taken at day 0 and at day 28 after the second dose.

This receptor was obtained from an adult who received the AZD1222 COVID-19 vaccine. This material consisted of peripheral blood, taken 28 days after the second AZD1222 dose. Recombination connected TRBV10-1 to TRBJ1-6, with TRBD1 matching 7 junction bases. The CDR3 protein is CASISDRVDSPLHF. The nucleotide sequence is TGCGCCAGCATATCAGACAGGGTTGATTCACCCCTCCACTTT.